Sequencing of this T cell receptor beta chain was carried out in a study of technical replicates of blood from several donors. Germline V gene sequence: CDR1 KGHSH, CDR2 LQKENI. This CDR3 comprises 13 residues. Trimming took off 0 bases at V and 8 bases at J, with 10 bases between the two ends. Only in-frame clones appear in the TCRdb table, and some are missing; sequencing was by immunoSEQ multiplex PCR. The sample lists 70,000 to 80,000 clones, roughly 97% seen once, with approximately 0.2% in the top ten. What was sequenced was T cells isolated from PBMCs. V and J are TRBV18 and TRBJ1-1; D gene unclear. The clonotype originates from a human donor in good health. CDR3 in amino acids: CASSPPVQSEAFF. The CDR3 coding sequence is TGTGCCAGCTCACCACCGGTACAGAGCGAAGCTTTCTTT.